These 4 T cell receptor beta chains came from one sample sequenced in a study of CD8+ T cells in alopecia areata. Once RNA had been extracted, it was reverse transcribed into cDNA to act as the sequencing template. Sequenced by immunoSEQ multiplex PCR; TCRdb stores in-frame clones only, minus some. The sample contains fewer than 200,000 clones, approximately 52% of which appear only once. The treatment was: oral pan-JAK inhibitor, 5-10 mg twice daily. The sequenced sample was CD4+ T cells sorted from blood, obtained between weeks 55 and 65, from a patient treated with tofacitinib. These receptors came from a human donor with alopecia areata.

The J gene is TRBJ2-7, the V gene TRBV5-1; 8 nucleotides line up with TRBD1. The trim removed 4 bases at V and 5 bases at J, leaving 5 bases unmatched. Germline-derived CDR1 and CDR2 are SGHRS and YFSETQ. The CDR3 is 13 residues long. The DNA of the CDR3 is TGCGCCAGCAGCGTTCAGACAGGGGACGAGCAGTACTTC. Translation: CASSVQTGDEQYF.

This clone showed up just a few times. This chain joins TRBV30 and TRBJ1-5; 9 nucleotides match TRBD1. V trimming: 5 bases; J trimming: 7 bases; junction bases outside the gene matches: 3. CDR1 GTSNPN and CDR2 SVGIG come from the germline V gene (reference sequence). The CDR3 loop spans 12 amino acids. The CDR3 here is CAWQTGGQPQHF. The CDR3 DNA reads as TGTGCCTGGCAGACAGGGGGGCAGCCCCAGCATTTT.

The V call is TRBV9, the J call TRBJ2-1; 11 positions match TRBD1. CDR3 length equals 17 residues. V lost 4 bases, J lost 0 bases, and 6 bases stayed unmatched. Germline V gene sequence: CDR1 SGDLS, CDR2 YYNGEE. Here the CDR3 DNA reads TGTGCCAGCAGCCTAGGCGGACAGGGGGCCTCCTACAATGAGCAGTTCTTC. It encodes CASSLGGQGASYNEQFF.

The CDR3: CSVCPLGTRQETQYF. CDR3 DNA sequence: TGCAGCGTTTGCCCCCTGGGGACTCGGCAAGAGACCCAGTACTTC. The rearrangement links TRBV29-1 to TRBJ2-5, with D possibly TRBD2 on 6 matching bases. This CDR3 is built from 15 residues. Germline CDR1 SQVTM, CDR2 ANQGSEA. V lost 5 bases and J lost 2, with 18 bases in between.